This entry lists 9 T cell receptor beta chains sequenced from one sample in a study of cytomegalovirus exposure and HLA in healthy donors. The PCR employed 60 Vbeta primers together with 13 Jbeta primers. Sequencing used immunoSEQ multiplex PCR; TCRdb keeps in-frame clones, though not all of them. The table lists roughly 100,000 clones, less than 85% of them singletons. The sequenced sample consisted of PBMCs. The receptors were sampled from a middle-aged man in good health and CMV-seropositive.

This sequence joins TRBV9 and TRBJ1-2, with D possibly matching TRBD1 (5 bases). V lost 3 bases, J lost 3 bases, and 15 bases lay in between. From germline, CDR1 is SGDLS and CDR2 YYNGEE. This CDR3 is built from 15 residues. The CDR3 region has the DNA TGTGCCAGCAGCGCGTTCAGGGTGCCGTACTATGGCTACACCTTC. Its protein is CASSAFRVPYYGYTF.

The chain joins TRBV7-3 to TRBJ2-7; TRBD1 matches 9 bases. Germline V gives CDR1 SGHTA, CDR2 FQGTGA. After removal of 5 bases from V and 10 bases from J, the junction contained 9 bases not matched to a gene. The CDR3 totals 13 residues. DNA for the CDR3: TGTGCCAGCAGCACCGGACAGGGGTCCAACCAGTACTTC. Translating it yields CASSTGQGSNQYF.

This CDR3 reads CASSAKTRKQNEQFF. CDR3 coding DNA: TGTGCCAGCAGCGCCAAGACTAGAAAACAGAATGAGCAGTTCTTC. This chain uses TRBV5-4 with TRBJ2-1; tentatively, D is TRBD2 (6 bases). V lost 4 bases and J lost 7, with 18 bases in between. Germline assignment: CDR1 SGHNT and CDR2 YYREEE (reference sequence). The CDR3 is 15 amino acids.

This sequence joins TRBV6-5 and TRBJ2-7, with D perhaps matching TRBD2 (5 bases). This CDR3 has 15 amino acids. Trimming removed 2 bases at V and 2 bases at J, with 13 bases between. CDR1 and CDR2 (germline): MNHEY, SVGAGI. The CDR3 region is CASSYTLTGTYEQYF. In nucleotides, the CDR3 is TGTGCCAGCAGTTACACCTTAACCGGGACCTACGAGCAGTACTTC.

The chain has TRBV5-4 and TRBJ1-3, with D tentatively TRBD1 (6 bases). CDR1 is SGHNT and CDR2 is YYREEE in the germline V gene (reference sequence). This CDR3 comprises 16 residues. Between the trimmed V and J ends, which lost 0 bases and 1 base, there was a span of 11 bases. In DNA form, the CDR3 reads TGTGCCAGCAGCTTGGGGGGGCCAGGATCTGGAAACACCATATATTTT. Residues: CASSLGGPGSGNTIYF.

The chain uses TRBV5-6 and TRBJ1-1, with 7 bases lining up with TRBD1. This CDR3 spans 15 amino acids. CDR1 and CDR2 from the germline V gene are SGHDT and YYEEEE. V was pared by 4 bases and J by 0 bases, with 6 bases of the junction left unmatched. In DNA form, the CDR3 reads TGTGCCAGCAGCCCGGAGACAGGGATGAACACTGAAGCTTTCTTT. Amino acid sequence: CASSPETGMNTEAFF.

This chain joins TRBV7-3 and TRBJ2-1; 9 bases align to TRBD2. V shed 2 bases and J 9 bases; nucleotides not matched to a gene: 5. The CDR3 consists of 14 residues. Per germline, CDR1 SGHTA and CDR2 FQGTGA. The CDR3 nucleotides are TGTGCCAGCAGCTTATTAGCGGGAGTTGGTGAGCAGTTCTTC. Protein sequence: CASSLLAGVGEQFF.

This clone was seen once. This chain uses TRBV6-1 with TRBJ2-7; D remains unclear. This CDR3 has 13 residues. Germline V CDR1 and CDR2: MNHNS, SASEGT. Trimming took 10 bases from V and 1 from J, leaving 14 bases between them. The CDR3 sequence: CAIQAGYSYEQYF. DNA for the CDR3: TGTGCCATCCAGGCAGGTTATTCCTACGAGCAGTACTTC.

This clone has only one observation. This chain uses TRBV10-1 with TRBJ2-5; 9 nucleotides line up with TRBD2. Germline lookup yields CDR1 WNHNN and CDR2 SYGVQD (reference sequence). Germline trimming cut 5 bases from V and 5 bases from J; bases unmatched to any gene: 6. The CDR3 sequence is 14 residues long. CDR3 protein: CASSSGRIDETQYF. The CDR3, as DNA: TGCGCCAGCAGTAGCGGGAGGATAGACGAGACCCAGTACTTC.